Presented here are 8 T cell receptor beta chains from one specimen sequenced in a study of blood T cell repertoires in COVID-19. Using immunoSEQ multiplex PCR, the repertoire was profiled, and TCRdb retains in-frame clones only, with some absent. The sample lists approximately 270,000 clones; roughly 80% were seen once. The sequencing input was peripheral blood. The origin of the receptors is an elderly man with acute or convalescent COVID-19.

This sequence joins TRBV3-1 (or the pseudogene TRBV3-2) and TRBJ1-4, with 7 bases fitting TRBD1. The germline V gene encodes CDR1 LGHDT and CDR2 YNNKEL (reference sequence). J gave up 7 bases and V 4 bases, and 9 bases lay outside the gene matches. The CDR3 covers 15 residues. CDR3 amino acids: CASSLPGTAVEKLFF. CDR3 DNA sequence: TGTGCCAGCAGCCTCCCCGGGACAGCGGTTGAAAAACTGTTTTTT.

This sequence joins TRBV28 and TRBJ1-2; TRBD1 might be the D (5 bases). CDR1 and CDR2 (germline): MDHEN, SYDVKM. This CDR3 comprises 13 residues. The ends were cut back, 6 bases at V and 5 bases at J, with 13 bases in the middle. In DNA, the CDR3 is TGTGCCAGCAGGTTAGACAGCCGATATGGCTACACCTTC. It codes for CASRLDSRYGYTF.

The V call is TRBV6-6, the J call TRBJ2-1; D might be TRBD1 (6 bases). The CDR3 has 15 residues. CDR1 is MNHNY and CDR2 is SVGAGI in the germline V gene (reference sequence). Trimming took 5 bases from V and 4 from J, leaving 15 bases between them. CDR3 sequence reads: CASSDWTDPYNEQFF. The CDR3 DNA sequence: TGTGCCAGCAGTGACTGGACAGACCCTTACAATGAGCAGTTCTTC.

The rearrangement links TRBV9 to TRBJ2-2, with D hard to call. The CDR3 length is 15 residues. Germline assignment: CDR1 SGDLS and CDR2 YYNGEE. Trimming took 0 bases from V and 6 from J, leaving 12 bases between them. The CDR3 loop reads CASSVGLGSPGELFF. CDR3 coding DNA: TGTGCCAGCAGCGTAGGACTTGGATCCCCCGGGGAGCTGTTTTTT.

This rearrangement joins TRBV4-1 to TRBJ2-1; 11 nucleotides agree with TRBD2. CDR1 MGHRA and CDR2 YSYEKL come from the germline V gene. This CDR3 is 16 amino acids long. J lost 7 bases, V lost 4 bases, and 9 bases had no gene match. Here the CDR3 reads CASSRLLAGDVNEQFF. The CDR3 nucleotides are TGCGCCAGCAGCCGCCTACTAGCGGGAGACGTGAATGAGCAGTTCTTC.

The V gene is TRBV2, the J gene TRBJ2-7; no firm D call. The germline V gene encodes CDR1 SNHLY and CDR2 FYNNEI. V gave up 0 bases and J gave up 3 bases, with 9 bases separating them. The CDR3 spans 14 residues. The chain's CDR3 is CASSEARQSYEQYF. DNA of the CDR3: TGTGCCAGCAGTGAAGCGCGGCAGAGCTACGAGCAGTACTTC.

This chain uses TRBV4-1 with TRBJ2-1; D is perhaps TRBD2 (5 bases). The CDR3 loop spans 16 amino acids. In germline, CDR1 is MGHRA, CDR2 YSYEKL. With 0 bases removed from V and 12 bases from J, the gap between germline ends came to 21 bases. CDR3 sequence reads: CASSQERGAKAGGQFF. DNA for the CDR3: TGCGCCAGCAGCCAAGAACGTGGCGCAAAAGCAGGAGGGCAGTTCTTC.

For the CDR3, the DNA is TGTGCCAGCAGCCTAGGGGGCAGGGAGCAGTACTTC. It yields the protein CASSLGGREQYF. The chain uses TRBV2 and TRBJ2-7, with 7 bases aligning to TRBD1. The CDR3 extends over 12 amino acids. Germline CDR1 SNHLY, CDR2 FYNNEI. V lost 6 bases and J lost 7; bases outside the gene matches: 6.